The T cell receptor beta chain under discussion was sequenced for a study of cytomegalovirus exposure and HLA in healthy donors. PCR was performed using 60 Vbeta and 13 Jbeta primers. TCRdb's copy holds only in-frame clones and misses some; the assay was immunoSEQ multiplex PCR. In the table there are about 130,000 clones, roughly 70% of which are singletons. This clone was detected only a few times. Other DNA sequences of this sample code for an identical CDR3. This clonotype was sampled from a man aged 35-49 years in good health and CMV-seropositive. Source material: PBMCs.

CDR3: CASSPTGETQYF. The CDR3 DNA is TGTGCCAGCAGCCCCACAGGGGAGACCCAGTACTTC. The V and J genes are TRBV7-2 and TRBJ2-5; weak D call: TRBD1 (6 bases). CDR3 length equals 12 residues. V dropped 5 bases and J dropped 5 bases, with 9 bases sitting between them. Germline V gene data show CDR1 as SGHTA and CDR2 as FQGNSA.